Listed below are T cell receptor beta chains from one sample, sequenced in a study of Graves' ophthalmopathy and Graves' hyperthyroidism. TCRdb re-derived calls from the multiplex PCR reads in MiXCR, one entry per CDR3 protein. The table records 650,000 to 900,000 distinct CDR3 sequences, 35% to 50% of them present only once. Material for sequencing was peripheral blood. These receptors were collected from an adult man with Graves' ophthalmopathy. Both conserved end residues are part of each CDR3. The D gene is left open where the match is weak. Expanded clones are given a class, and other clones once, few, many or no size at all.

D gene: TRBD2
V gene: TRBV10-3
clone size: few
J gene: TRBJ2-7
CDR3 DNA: TGTGCCATCAGTGAGCGACCTAGCGGATCCTACGAGCAGTACTTC
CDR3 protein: CAISERPSGSYEQYF

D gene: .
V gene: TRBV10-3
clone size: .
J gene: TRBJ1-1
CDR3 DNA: TGTGCCAGCAACACCCGGGCCTACCTTGATAGGAACACTGAAGCTTTCTTT
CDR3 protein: CASNTRAYLDRNTEAFF

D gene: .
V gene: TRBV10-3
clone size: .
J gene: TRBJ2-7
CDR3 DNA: TGTGCCAGCAGCCGCAATACAGGGTGGGGGGTCGAGCAGTACTTC
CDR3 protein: CASSRNTGWGVEQYF

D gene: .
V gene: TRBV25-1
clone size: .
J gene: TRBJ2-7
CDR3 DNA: TGTGCCAGCAAACCAAGAGGTGTGAACTACGAGCAGTACTTC
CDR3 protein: CASKPRGVNYEQYF

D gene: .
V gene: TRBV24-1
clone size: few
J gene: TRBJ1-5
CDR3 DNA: TGTGCCAGCAGTTATGGTCGGGGGAATAGCAATCAGCCCCAGCATTTT
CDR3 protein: CASSYGRGNSNQPQHF

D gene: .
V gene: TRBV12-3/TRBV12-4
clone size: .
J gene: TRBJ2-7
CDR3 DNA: TGTGCCAGCAGTTCCTCACTAGTTACCGCCGTAAGCGAGCAGTACTTC
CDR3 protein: CASSSSLVTAVSEQYF

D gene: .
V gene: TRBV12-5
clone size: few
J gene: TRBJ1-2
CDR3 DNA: TGTGCTAGTGGAACAACGACAGTACGATATGGCTACACCTTC
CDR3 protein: CASGTTTVRYGYTF

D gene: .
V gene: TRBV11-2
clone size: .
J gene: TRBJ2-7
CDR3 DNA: TGTGCCAGCAGCTTAGATGCCTTAAACTACGAGCAGTACTTC
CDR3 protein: CASSLDALNYEQYF

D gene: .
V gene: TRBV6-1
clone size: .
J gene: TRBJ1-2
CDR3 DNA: TGTGCCAGCAGGCAGGAGATATATGGCTACACCTTC
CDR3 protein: CASRQEIYGYTF

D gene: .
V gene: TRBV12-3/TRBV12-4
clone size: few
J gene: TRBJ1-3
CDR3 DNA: TGTGCCAGCATCTGGGGGGGGGTAGCAGGAAACACCATATATTTT
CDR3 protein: CASIWGGVAGNTIYF

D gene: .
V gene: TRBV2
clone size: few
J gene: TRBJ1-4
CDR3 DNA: TGTGCCAGCAGTGACCGGGGGTTACTCGTAAAACTGTTTTTT
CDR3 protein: CASSDRGLLVKLFF

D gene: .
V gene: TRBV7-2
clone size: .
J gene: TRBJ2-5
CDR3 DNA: TGTGCCAGCAGCTCCTACAGGGCGGTGGAGACCCAGTACTTC
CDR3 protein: CASSSYRAVETQYF

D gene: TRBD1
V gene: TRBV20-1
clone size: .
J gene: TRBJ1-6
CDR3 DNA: TGCAGTGCTAGGACAGGGGAAGGGAATTCACCCCTCCACTTT
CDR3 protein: CSARTGEGNSPLHF

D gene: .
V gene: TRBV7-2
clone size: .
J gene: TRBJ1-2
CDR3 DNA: TGTGCCAGCAGCCAAGAAGGTACAGGGTCGGATGGCTACACCTTC
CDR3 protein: CASSQEGTGSDGYTF

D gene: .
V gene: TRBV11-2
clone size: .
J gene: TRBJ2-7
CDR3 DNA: TGTGCCAGCAGCCTACAGGAAGGCCCCTACGAGCAGTACTTC
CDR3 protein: CASSLQEGPYEQYF

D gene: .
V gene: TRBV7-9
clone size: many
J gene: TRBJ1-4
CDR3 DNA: TGTGCCAGCAGCCCCTCGGGACGGCTACTGTTTTTT
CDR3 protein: CASSPSGRLLFF

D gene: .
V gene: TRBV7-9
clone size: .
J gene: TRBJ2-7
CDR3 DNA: TGTGCCAGCAGCTTAGCGCGCAGAGCCTACGGGCAGTATTTC
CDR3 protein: CASSLARRAYGQYF

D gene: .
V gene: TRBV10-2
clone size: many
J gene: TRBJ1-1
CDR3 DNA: TGCGCCAGCAGTGACAACAGGGACACTGAAGCTTTCTTT
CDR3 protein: CASSDNRDTEAFF

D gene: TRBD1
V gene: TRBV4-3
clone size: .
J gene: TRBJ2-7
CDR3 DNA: TGCGCCAGCAGCCCCCTCCAGGGACAGGGTTACGAGCAGTACTTC
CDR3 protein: CASSPLQGQGYEQYF

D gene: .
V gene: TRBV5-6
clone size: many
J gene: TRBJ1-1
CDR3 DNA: TGTGCCAGCAGCTTGGTAGCAGGGAGCACTGAAGCTTTCTTT
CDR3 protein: CASSLVAGSTEAFF

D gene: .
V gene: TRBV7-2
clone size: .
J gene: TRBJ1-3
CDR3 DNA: TGTGCCAGCAGCTTGGATCCAGGAGTCTCTGGAAACACCATATATTTT
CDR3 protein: CASSLDPGVSGNTIYF

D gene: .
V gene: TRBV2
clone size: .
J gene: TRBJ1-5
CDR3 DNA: TGTGCCAGCAGGGACAGTGATAGCAATCAGCCCCAGCATTTT
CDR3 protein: CASRDSDSNQPQHF

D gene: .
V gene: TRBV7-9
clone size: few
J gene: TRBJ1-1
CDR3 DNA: TGTGCCAGCAGTCCCTACAGTGTTGACACTGAAGCTTTCTTT
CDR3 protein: CASSPYSVDTEAFF

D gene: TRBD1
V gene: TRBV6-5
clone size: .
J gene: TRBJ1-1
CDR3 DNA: TGTGCCAGCAGTCCGACAGGGGCGATAACTGAAGCTTTCTTT
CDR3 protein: CASSPTGAITEAFF

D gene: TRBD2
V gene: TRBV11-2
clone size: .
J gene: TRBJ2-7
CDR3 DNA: TGTGCCAGCAGCTTAGGGTCTAGCGGGGTAAACTTC
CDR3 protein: CASSLGSSGVNF

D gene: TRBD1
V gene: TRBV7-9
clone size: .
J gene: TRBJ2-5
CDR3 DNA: TGTGCCAGCAGCTTGGGGACAGGGGGCCCTTGGGAGACCCAGTACTTC
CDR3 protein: CASSLGTGGPWETQYF

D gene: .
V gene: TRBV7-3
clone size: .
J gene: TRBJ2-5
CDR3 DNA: TGTGCCAGCAGCCCTGTCGCGGGCCTAGGAGAGACCCAGTACTTC
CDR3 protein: CASSPVAGLGETQYF

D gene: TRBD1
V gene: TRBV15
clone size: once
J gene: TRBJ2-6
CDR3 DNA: TGTGCCACCAGCAGTGACAGGGGTGGGGCCAACGTCCTGACTTTC
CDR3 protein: CATSSDRGGANVLTF

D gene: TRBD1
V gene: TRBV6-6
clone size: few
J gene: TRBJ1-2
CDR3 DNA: TGTGCCACCCTCGACAGGGAAGGATTCTATGGCTACACCTTC
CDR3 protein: CATLDREGFYGYTF

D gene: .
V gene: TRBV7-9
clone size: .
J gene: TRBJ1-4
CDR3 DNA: TGCGCCAGCAGCCAAGGTAGCGGGAGGGCTTCTAATGAAAAACTGTTTTTT
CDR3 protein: CASSQGSGRASNEKLFF

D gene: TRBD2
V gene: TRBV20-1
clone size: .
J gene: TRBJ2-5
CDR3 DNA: TGCAGTCCCGTGGGGGAGGGGCTAGCGGGAGATTGGGAGACCCAGTACTTC
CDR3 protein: CSPVGEGLAGDWETQYF

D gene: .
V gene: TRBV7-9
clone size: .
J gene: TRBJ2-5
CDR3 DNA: TGTGCCAGCAGCGTTAACGCAGGCGGGGAGACCCAGTACTTC
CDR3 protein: CASSVNAGGETQYF

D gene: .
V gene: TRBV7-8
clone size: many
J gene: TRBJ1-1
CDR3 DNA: TGTGCCAGCAGCCTAACCCGGGACAATGAAGCTTTCTTT
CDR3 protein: CASSLTRDNEAFF

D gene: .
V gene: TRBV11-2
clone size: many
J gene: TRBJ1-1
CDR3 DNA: TGTGCCAGCAGCTTGGGCCCGTCATGGGAAGCTTTCTTT
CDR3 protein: CASSLGPSWEAFF

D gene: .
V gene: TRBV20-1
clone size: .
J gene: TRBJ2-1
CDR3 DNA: TGCAGTGCGAGGCGAGGGAGGCGCGATGAGCAGTTCTTC
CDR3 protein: CSARRGRRDEQFF

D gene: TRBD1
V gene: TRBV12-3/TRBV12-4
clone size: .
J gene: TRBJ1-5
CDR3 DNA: TGTGCCAGCAGTTTAGCGAATGTAGGGGGTTTGGACAGGATCGGCAATCAGCCCCAGCATTTT
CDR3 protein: CASSLANVGGLDRIGNQPQHF

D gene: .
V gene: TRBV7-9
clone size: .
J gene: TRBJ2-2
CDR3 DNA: TGTGCCAGCAGCTTATTCGCTATCGGGGAGCTGTTTTTT
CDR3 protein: CASSLFAIGELFF